This T cell receptor (beta chain) was found in a study of technical replicates of blood from a handful of donors (dated by TCRdb to about 2017). With regard to this clone: The antigen it binds to is not known. Within one base of it there is no much larger clone, and no base qualities were kept.

Library prep was done by the immunoSEQ multiplex PCR assay. TCRdb provides this immuneACCESS table in a form limited to in-frame rearrangements. Some clones are lacking; in checked studies, under half of them reflect an unresolved V gene, and why the rest are absent is not known. The sample records tens of thousands of clones, around 95% of which are singletons. 0.36% of the sample rests with the top ten. At the junction V is shortened by 3 bases and J by 4 bases, with 12 bases in between. The CDR3 covers 14 residues, taking in both the cysteine and the phenylalanine. Left in the record is the CDR3 DNA by itself, 42 bases read in frame from the first base. For CDR1 and CDR2, the germline V gene lists SGHTA and FQGNSA.

Sequencing used T cells isolated from PBMCs. Recombination joined TRBV7-2 with TRBJ1-1, with TRBD1 as a weak D call on 5 bases. The TCR originated in a human donor in good health. The nucleotide sequence is given as TGTGCCAGCAGCTTTTCAGGAGGGGTCACTGAAGCTTTCTTT. Protein translation: CASSFSGGVTEAFF.